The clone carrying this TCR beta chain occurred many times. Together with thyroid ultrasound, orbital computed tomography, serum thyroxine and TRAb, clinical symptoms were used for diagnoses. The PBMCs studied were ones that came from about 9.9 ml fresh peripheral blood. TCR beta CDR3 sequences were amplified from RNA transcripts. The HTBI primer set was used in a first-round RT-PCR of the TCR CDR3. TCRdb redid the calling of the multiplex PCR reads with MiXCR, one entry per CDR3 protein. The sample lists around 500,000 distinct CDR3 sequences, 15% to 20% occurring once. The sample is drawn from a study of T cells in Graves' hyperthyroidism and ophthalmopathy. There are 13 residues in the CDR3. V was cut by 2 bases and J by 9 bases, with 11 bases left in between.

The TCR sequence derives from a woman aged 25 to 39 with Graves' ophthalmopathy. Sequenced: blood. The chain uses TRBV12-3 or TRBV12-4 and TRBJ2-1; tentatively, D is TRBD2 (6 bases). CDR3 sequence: CASSLLGGGEQFF. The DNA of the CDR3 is TGTGCCAGCAGTTTATTGGGAGGCGGTGAGCAGTTCTTC.